These T cell receptor beta chains were read from a single sample in a study of CD8 T cells in ankylosing spondylitis. TCRdb fed the 5' RACE reads into MiXCR, producing one record per CDR3 protein. The sample has just under 550,000 distinct CDR3 sequences; more than 9.5% are singletons. What was sequenced was blood, either unsorted or a sorted T cell fraction (not recorded which). These receptor sequences come from a male donor with ankylosing spondylitis. The CDR3 runs from the conserved cysteine through the conserved F or W. A D gene is named only where the DNA matches it firmly. Clone size is given for some rows only: seen once, a few or many times, or a class if the clone is expanded.

clone size,J gene,CDR3 length,D gene,V gene,CDR3 DNA,CDR3 protein
many,TRBJ2-1,15,TRBD2,TRBV11-2,TGTGCCAGCAGCTTAGCGGTAGCGGGATATAATGAGCAGTTCTTC,CASSLAVAGYNEQFF
NA,TRBJ2-3,16,TRBD2,TRBV7-9,TGTGCCAGCAGCTTCTCAGCGGGAGTAGGCACAGATACGCAGTATTTT,CASSFSAGVGTDTQYF
few,TRBJ1-2,15,NA,TRBV7-2,TGTGCCAGCAGCTTGACAGGACAATCTAACTATGGCTACACCTTC,CASSLTGQSNYGYTF
NA,TRBJ2-1,15,NA,TRBV12-3/TRBV12-4,TGTGCCAGCAGTTTGTACAGGTATGAAGTCAATGAGCAGTTCTTC,CASSLYRYEVNEQFF
few,TRBJ2-3,16,NA,TRBV19,TGTGCCAGTAGTATTCTCCAGTCCAGTGGCACAGATACGCAGTATTTT,CASSILQSSGTDTQYF
NA,TRBJ2-3,12,NA,TRBV11-2,TGTGCCAGCAGCCAGATTCCCCATACGCAGTATTTT,CASSQIPHTQYF
NA,TRBJ1-4,14,NA,TRBV7-9,TGTGCCAGCAGCTTGACAGAGATGAATGAAAAACTGTTTTTT,CASSLTEMNEKLFF
many,TRBJ1-1,13,NA,TRBV19,TGTGCCAGCAGCACCACAGGAGACACTGAAGCTTTCTTT,CASSTTGDTEAFF
many,TRBJ2-7,16,NA,TRBV21-1,TGTGCCAGCACCGGAGGGTGGCGGGAGTCGGTGTACGAGCAGTACTTC,CASTGGWRESVYEQYF
many,TRBJ2-3,16,TRBD2,TRBV3-1,TGTGCCAGCAGCCGAAGGACTAGCGGAAGCACAGATACGCAGTATTTT,CASSRRTSGSTDTQYF
few,TRBJ2-1,16,TRBD2,TRBV20-1,TGCAGTGCGGGAGGGTATAGAAAGGGGTCCTACAATGAGCAGTTCTTC,CSAGGYRKGSYNEQFF
NA,TRBJ1-5,14,NA,TRBV10-3,TGTGCCATCAGTGGGACGGGGGCGGGTCAGCCCCAGCATTTT,CAISGTGAGQPQHF
few,TRBJ2-5,14,NA,TRBV12-3/TRBV12-4,TGTGCCAGCAGTCTGGAAAAGGCAAGGGAGACCCAGTACTTC,CASSLEKARETQYF
few,TRBJ2-2,18,TRBD2,TRBV20-1,TGCAGTGCTAGATCCCCGGGACAGAAAGGACTAGCGTCCGGGGAGCTGTTTTTT,CSARSPGQKGLASGELFF
NA,TRBJ2-7,14,TRBD1,TRBV12-3/TRBV12-4,TGTGCCAGCAGTTTCGGGACAGGGCTGAGAGAGCAGTACTTC,CASSFGTGLREQYF
NA,TRBJ1-2,16,TRBD1,TRBV20-1,TGCAGTGCTAGAGGGGACAGCCGTGTCGACTACTATGGCTACACCTTC,CSARGDSRVDYYGYTF
few,TRBJ2-1,15,NA,TRBV4-2,TGTGCCAGCAGCCACTATAGGGAGTTTGGGACTGAGCAGTTCTTC,CASSHYREFGTEQFF
few,TRBJ2-2,14,TRBD1,TRBV9,TGTGCCAGCAGCCGACAGGGGGCGGCCGGGGAGCTGTTTTTT,CASSRQGAAGELFF
NA,TRBJ2-1,17,TRBD2,TRBV19,TGTGCCAGTAACAAAGGGACTAGCGGGAGTCGCTACAATGAGCAGTTCTTC,CASNKGTSGSRYNEQFF
few,TRBJ2-2,18,NA,TRBV15,TGTGCCACCAGCAGAGGTCCGGATGGGCGGTCGAACACCGGGGAGCTGTTTTTT,CATSRGPDGRSNTGELFF
NA,TRBJ2-3,14,NA,TRBV7-7,TGTGCCAGCAGCCCCTACCCCCACGCGGATACGCAGTATTTT,CASSPYPHADTQYF
NA,TRBJ2-7,17,NA,TRBV5-1,TGCGCCAGCAGCCTGGGTCTAGGGGGGGACTTCACCTACGAGCAGTACTTC,CASSLGLGGDFTYEQYF
few,TRBJ2-7,19,TRBD2,TRBV29-1,TGCAGCGCACAGTCGGGGGGACTAGCGGGAGGCCCAAGCCGTTACGAGCAGTACTTC,CSAQSGGLAGGPSRYEQYF
few,TRBJ1-6,15,NA,TRBV11-3,TGTGCCAGCAGTCTGGGGGGGACCCAGAGTTCACCCCTCCACTTT,CASSLGGTQSSPLHF